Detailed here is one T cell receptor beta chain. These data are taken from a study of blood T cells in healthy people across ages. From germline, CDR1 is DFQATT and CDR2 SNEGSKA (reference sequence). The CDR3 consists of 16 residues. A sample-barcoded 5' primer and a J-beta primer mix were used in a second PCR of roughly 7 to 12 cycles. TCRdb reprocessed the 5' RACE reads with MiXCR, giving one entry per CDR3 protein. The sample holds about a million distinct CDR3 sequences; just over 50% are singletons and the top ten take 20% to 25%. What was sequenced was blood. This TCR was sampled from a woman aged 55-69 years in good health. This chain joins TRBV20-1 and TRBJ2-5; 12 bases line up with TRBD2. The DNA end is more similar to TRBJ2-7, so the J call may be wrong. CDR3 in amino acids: CSARSSSGRVPYEQYF. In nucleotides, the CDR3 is TGCAGTGCTAGGTCCTCTAGCGGGAGGGTTCCGTACGAGCAGTACTTC.